The entry below gives a single T cell receptor beta chain sequence along with its context. Its antigen is as yet unknown. CD4+ T cells specific for antigen were expanded with viral peptide pools by the ViraFEST assay before sequencing. Following a roughly 11-day culture, CD4+ T cells were purified. The healthy vaccine recipients, who had no prior SARS-CoV-2 infection, showed negative nucleocapsid antibodies. Wells containing a few million PBMC each were cultured with about 9 IU/ml IL-2 and approximately 10 ug/ml peptides. Half of the medium was exchanged for IL-2 medium on both days 3 and 7. The data are from a study of vaccination effects on CD4 cells after COVID-19. Study summary: The participants, recipients of two vaccine doses, got either BNT162b2 or mRNA-1273. General study findings and limits: Few convalescent patients and no early post-infection timepoints were included in the study.

Assay used: immunoSEQ multiplex PCR; TCRdb lists only in-frame clones, some missing. This repertoire shows approximately 74,000 clones, roughly 79% found once; its top ten account for around 2.9%. The TCR comes from a human donor who received a COVID-19 vaccine. Sequenced here: CD4+ T cells from PBMCs cultured with HCoV-NL63 spike peptides, sampled before COVID-19 vaccination.

Here the CDR3 DNA reads TGTGCCAGCAGTTTCCTCCCGGGACAAGGATCTCCTGAAGCTTTCTTT. Its translation is CASSFLPGQGSPEAFF. The chain is built from TRBV27 and TRBJ1-1; D is perhaps TRBD1 (6 bases). This CDR3 is 16 amino acids long. Per the germline V gene, CDR1 is MNHEY and CDR2 is SMNVEV (reference sequence). Trimming pared 3 bases from V and 6 bases from J, leaving 20 bases between.